This note documents a single TCR beta chain sequence. Its antigen is not known. Germline and junction disagree at one end, which may indicate a read error. This specimen belongs to a study of T cell responses to AZD1222 COVID-19 vaccine. Study-wide results and caveats: Spike was spanned by vaccine-associated CD4 TCRs, with dominance at 160-218 and 743-854. Unmutated variant regions are reportedly targeted by nearly half of spike-specific TCRs. The study sampled repertoires only after the peak T cell response.

This table comes from immunoSEQ multiplex PCR, and its TCRdb copy is limited to in-frame clones, with some not included. Among 140,000 or so clones listed, 85% to 95% were seen once. Germline V gene lookup returns CDR1 SGHTA and CDR2 FQGNSA. The CDR3 runs 15 residues. Specimen: peripheral blood, collected after recovery from COVID-19. This sequence joins TRBV7-2 and TRBJ2-7, with 9 bases lining up with TRBD2. The TCR sequence derives from an adult who had recovered from COVID-19. The DNA of the CDR3 is TGTGCCAGCAGCTTTTGGGGGACTAGCTCCAACGAGCAGTACTTC. It codes for CASSFWGTSSNEQYF.